Here is one T cell receptor beta chain with its context. Its antigen is currently unknown. These data come from a study of monozygotic twins with inflammatory bowel disease. Whole-study results and caveats: Especially with disease activity, IBD patients shared fewer clonotypes with others than healthy twins did. Differences in immunosuppressive treatment may have been a source of added variability in patient repertoires.

This CDR3 is 16 amino acids long. The germline V gene encodes CDR1 LGHDT and CDR2 YNNKEL (reference sequence). cDNA synthesis was performed in eight separate reactions for each sample. cDNA for TCRalpha and TCRbeta was amplified by nested PCRs of about 15 then 8 to 10 cycles. TCRdb reprocessed the 5' RACE reads and keeps a single row for each CDR3 protein, giving no DNA. This table holds some 450,000 distinct CDR3 sequences. This rearrangement joins TRBV3-1 to TRBJ2-5; TCRdb's assignment of TRBD2 cannot be checked, as there is no DNA. The receptor's source is a human donor with ulcerative colitis or Crohn's disease, or a healthy co-twin of an affected twin (not recorded which). The sample taken for sequencing was blood. The CDR3 is CASSQPGLAVQETQYF.